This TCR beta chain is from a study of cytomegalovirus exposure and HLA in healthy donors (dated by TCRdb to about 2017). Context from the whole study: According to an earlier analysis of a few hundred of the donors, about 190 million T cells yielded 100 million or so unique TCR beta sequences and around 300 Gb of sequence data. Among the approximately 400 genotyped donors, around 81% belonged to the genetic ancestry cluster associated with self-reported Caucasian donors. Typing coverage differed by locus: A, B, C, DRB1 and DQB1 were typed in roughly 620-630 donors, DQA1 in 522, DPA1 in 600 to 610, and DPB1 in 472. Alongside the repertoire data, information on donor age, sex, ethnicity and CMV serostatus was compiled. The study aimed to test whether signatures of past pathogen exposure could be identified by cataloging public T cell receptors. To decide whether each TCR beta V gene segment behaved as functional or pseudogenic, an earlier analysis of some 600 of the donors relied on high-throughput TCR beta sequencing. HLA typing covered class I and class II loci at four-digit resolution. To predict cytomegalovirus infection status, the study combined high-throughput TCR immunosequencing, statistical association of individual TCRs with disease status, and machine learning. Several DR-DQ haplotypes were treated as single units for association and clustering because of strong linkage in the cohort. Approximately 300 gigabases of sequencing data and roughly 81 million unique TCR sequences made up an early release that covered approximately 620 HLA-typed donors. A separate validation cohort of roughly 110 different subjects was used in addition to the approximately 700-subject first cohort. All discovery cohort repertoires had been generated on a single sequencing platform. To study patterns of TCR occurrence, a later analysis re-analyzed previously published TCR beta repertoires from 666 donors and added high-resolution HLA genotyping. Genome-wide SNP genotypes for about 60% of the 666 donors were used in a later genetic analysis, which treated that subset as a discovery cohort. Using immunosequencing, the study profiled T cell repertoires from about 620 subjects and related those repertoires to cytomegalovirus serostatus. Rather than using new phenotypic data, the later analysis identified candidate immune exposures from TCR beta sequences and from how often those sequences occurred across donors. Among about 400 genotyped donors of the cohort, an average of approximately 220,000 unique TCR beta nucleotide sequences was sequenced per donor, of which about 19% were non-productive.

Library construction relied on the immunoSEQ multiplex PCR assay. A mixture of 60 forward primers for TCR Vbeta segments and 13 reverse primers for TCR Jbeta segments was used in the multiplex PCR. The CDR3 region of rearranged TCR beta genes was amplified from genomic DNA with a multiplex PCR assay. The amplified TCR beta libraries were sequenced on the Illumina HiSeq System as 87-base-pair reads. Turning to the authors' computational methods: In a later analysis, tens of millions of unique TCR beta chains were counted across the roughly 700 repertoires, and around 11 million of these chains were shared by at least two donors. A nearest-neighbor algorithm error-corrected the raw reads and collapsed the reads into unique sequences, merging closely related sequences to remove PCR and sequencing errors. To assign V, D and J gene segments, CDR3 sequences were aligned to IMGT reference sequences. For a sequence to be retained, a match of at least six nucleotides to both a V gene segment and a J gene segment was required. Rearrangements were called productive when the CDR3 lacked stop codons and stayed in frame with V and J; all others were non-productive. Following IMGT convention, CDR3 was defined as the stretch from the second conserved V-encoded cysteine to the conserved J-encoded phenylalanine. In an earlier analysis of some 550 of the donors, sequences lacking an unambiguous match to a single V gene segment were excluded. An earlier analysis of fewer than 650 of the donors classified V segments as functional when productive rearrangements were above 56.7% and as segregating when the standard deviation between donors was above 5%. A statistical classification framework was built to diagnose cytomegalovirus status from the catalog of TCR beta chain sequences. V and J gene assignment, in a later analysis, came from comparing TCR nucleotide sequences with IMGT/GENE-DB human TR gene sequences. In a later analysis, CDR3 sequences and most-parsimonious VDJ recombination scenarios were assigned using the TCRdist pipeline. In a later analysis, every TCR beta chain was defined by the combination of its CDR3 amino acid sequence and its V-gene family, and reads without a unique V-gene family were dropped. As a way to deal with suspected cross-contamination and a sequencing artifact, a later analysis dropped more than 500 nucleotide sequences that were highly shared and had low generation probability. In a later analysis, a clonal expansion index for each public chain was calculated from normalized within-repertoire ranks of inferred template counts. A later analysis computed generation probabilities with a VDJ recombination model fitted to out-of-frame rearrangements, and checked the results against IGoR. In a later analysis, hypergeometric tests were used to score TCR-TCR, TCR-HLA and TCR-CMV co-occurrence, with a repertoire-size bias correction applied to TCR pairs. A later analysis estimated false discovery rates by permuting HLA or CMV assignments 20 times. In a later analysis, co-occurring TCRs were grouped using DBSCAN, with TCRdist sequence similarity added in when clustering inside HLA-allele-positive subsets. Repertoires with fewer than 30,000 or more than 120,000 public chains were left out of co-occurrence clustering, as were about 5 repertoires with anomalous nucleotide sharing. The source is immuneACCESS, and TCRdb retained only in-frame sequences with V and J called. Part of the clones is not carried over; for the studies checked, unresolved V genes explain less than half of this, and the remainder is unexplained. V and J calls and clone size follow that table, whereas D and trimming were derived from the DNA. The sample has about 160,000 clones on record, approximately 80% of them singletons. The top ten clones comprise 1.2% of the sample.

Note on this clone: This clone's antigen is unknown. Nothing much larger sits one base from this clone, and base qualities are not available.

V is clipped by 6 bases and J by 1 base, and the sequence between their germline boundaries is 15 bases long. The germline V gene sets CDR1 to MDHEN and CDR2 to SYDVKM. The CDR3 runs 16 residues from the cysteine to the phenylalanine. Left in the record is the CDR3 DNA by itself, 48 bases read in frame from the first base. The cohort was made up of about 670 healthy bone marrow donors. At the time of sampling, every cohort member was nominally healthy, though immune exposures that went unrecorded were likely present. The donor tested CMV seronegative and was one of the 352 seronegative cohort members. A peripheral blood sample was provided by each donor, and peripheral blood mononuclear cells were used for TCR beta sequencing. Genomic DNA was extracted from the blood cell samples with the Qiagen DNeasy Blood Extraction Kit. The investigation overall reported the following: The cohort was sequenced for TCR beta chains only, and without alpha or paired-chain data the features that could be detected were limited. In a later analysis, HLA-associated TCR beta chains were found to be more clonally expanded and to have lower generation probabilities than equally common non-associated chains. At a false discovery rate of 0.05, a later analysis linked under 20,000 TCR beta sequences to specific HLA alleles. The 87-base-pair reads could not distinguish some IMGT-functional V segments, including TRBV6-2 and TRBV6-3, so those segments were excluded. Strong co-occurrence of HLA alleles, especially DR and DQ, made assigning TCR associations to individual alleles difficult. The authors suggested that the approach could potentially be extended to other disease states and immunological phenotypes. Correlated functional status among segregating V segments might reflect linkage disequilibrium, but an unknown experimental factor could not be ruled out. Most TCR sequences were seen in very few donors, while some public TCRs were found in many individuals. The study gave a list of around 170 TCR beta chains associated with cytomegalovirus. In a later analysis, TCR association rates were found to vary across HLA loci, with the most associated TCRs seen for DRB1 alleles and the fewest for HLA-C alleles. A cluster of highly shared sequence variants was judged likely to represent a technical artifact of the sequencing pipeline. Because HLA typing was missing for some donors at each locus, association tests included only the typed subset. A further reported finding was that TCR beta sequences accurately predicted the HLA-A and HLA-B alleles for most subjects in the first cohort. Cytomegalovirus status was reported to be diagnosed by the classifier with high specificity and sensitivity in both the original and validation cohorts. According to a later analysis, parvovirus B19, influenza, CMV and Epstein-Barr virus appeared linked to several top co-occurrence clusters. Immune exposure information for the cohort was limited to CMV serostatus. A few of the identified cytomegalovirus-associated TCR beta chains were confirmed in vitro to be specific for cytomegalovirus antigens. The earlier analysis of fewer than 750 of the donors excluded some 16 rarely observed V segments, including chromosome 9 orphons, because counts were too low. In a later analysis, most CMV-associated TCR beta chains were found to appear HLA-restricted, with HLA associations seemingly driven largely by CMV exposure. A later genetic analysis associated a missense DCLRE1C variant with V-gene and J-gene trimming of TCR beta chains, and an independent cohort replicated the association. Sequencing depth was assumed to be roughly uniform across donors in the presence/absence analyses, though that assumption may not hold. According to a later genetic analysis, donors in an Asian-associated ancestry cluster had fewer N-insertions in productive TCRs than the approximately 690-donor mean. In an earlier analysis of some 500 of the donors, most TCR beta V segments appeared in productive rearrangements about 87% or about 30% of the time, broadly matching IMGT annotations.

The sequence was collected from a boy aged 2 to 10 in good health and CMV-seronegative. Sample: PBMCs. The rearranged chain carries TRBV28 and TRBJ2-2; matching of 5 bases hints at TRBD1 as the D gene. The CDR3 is CASSFWGSKNTGELFF. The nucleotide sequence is TGTGCCAGCAGCTTCTGGGGCAGCAAGAACACCGGGGAGCTGTTTTTT.